Included here is one T cell receptor beta chain sequence, with context. These data originate in a study of blood T cell repertoires in COVID-19. Study-level background: The study drew acute and convalescent COVID-19 samples from the United States, Italy and Spain.

CDR3 length: 13 residues. With V trimmed by 8 bases and J by 7 bases, 2 bases remained unmatched. Germline CDR1 MNHNY, CDR2 SVGAGI (reference sequence). Clones were read by immunoSEQ multiplex PCR, and TCRdb kept only the in-frame ones, dropping some. The data show about 110,000 clones, 85% seen once. Sequenced sample: peripheral blood. This chain connects TRBV6-6 to TRBJ1-6, with 10 bases identical to TRBD1. The receptor was derived from a man aged 35-49 years with acute or convalescent COVID-19. As DNA, the CDR3 is TGTGCCAGCGGGGACAGGGGAAATTCACCCCTCCACTTT. It translates to CASGDRGNSPLHF.